This TCR beta chain originates from a study of identifying expanded T cells in peripheral blood. Whole-study findings and limits: About 1.2 clones differed between technical replicates, versus 16.4 and 19 over time.

Clones were sequenced by immunoSEQ multiplex PCR, and TCRdb holds only the in-frame ones, with some missing. Here the sample spans approximately 63,000 clones, more than 70% being singletons. Comment on this clone: The antigen is undetermined.

The sample was blood. This clonotype was sampled from a person aged 18 to 70 in good health.

The CDR3 sequence: CASSLDSFTYEQYF. CDR3 bases: TGTGCCAGCAGCCTGGACAGTTTTACCTACGAGCAGTACTTC. The rearrangement links TRBV4-2 to TRBJ2-7; a weak D match, TRBD1 (6 bases). CDR1 is LGHNA and CDR2 is YNFKEQ in the germline V gene. V lost 4 bases and J lost 2, with 12 bases in between. The CDR3 has 14 residues.